This T cell receptor beta chain derives from a study of technical replicates of blood from several donors. Using immunoSEQ multiplex PCR, the repertoire was profiled, and TCRdb retains in-frame clones only, with some absent. The sample yields around 50,000 clones, about 90% seen once. With 5 bases removed from V and 1 base from J, the gap between germline ends came to 11 bases. Germline V CDR1 and CDR2: MNHEY, SVGAGI. This CDR3 region has 15 residues. The receptor's source is a human donor in good health. Some clones in this sample may be carry-over from other donors' samples. The chain joins TRBV6-5 to TRBJ2-2, with D possibly matching TRBD2 (6 bases). The specimen was PBMCs. The CDR3: CASSPGTGNTGELFF. The CDR3 nucleotides are TGTGCCAGCAGTCCGGGGACTGGGAACACCGGGGAGCTGTTTTTT.